This record concerns one T cell receptor beta chain sequence. Using a J-beta primer mix together with a sample-barcoded 5' primer, a second PCR was run for roughly 7 to 12 cycles. One entry per CDR3 protein, called by TCRdb with MiXCR from the 5' RACE reads. The sample records some 900,000 distinct CDR3 sequences, under 30% being singletons. This sample stems from a study of blood T cells in healthy people across ages. What was sequenced was blood. This TCR was sampled from a woman older than 75 in good health.

CDR3 in amino acids: CASSESGQGYEQYF. In DNA, the CDR3 is TGTGCCAGCAGCGAAAGCGGACAGGGCTACGAGCAGTACTTC. The chain links TRBV7-2 to TRBJ2-7, with 8 bases lining up with TRBD1. The CDR3 length is 14 residues. The J segment lost 3 bases and the V segment lost 5 bases, leaving 6 bases of the junction unmatched. CDR1 and CDR2 (germline): SGHTA, FQGNSA.